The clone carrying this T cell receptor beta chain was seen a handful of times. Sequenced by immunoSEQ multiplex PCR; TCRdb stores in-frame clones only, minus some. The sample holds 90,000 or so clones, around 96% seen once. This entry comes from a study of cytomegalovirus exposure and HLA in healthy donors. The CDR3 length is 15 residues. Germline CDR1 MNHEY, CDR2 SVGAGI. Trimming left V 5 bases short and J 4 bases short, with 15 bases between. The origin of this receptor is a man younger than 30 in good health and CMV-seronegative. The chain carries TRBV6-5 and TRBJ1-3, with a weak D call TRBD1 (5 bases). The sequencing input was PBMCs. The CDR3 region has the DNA TGTGCCAGCAGTCCCGCGGTGGGGCGCGGAAACACCATATATTTT. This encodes CASSPAVGRGNTIYF.